The entry below describes one TCR beta chain. These data come from a study of control samples from healthy donors and cancer patients. Produced via immunoSEQ multiplex PCR; TCRdb's table is partial and in-frame only. The sample contains about 80,000 clones, approximately 89% of which appear only once. V lost 4 bases and J lost 1; bases outside the gene matches: 10. The CDR3 runs to 16 residues. Germline-derived CDR1 and CDR2 are SGHTS and YDEGEE. Input material: blood. The receptor was derived from a man aged 45-65 years in good health. This sequence joins TRBV5-8 and TRBJ1-1; 7 nucleotides align to TRBD1. The CDR3 here is CASSPQGRGKNTEAFF. The DNA of the CDR3 is TGTGCCAGCAGCCCACAGGGGCGAGGGAAGAACACTGAAGCTTTCTTT.